This paragraph covers one T cell receptor (beta chain) sequence. This entry comes from a study of blood T cell repertoires in COVID-19. Turning to the study itself: There were acute and convalescent COVID-19 samples, and they came from the United States, Italy and Spain. From T cells, B-cell-depleted T cells, or PBMCs came the material, which was cDNA or gDNA.

Categorization into cohorts depended on clinical history that participants reported. Assay used: immunoSEQ multiplex PCR; TCRdb lists only in-frame clones, some missing. In the table there are under 300,000 clones, more than 70% of which are singletons. The CDR3 length is 16 residues. The source of this sequence is a woman between 35 and 50 years old with acute COVID-19. The chain joins TRBV21-1 to TRBJ2-3; the table calls TRBD1, which could not be checked here. TRBV21-1 is deemed a pseudogene. Input material: PBMCs or T cells enriched from blood (not recorded which). The CDR3 coding sequence is TGTGCCAGCAGCATTCTCCGGGACAGGGGTACAGATACGCAGTATTTT. It translates to CASSILRDRGTDTQYF.